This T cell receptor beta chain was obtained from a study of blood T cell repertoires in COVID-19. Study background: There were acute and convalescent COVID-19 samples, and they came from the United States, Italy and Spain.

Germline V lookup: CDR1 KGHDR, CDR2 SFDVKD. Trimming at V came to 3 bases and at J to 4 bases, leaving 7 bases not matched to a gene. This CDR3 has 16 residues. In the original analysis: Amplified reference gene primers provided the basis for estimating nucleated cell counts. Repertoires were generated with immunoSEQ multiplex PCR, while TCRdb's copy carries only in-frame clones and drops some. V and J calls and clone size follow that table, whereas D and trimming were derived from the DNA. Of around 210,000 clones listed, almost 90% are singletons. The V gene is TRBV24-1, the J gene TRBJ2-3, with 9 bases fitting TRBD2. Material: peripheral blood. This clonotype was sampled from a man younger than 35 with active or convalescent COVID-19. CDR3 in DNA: TGTGCCACCAGTGATCCGGGACTAGCTTTATCAGATACGCAGTATTTT. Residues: CATSDPGLALSDTQYF.